What follows are 18 T cell receptor beta chains derived from one specimen sequenced in a study of cytomegalovirus exposure and HLA in healthy donors. Vbeta (60) and Jbeta (13) primers were used in the PCR. Data came from immunoSEQ multiplex PCR; TCRdb stores just in-frame clones and leaves some out. Of 210,000 or so clones in the sample, about 80% are singletons; the top ten hold more than 1.5%. The sequenced sample consisted of PBMCs. These receptors all stem from a man aged 18-30 years in good health and CMV-seronegative.

This chain uses TRBV6-1 with TRBJ1-1; 8 bases fit TRBD1. CDR3 length: 13 residues. Per the germline V gene, CDR1 is MNHNS and CDR2 is SASEGT. The trim removed 5 bases at V and 10 bases at J, leaving 9 bases unmatched. CDR3 nucleotides: TGTGCCAGCAGTTCGGACAGGGCCATGTCAGCTTTCTTT. Its translation is CASSSDRAMSAFF.

The V call is TRBV28, the J call TRBJ2-5, with 12 bases fitting TRBD1. Per germline, CDR1 MDHEN and CDR2 SYDVKM. This CDR3 is 15 amino acids long. V lost 8 bases to trimming and J lost 5 bases; unmatched junction nucleotides: 9. The CDR3: CASYTGTGGVETQYF. CDR3 nucleotides: TGTGCCAGCTATACCGGGACAGGGGGCGTTGAGACCCAGTACTTC.

V gene TRBV28 combines with J gene TRBJ2-3; 9 nucleotides line up with TRBD1. V was clipped by 2 bases and J by 2 bases; unmatched bases: 5. From germline, CDR1 is MDHEN and CDR2 SYDVKM. The length of the CDR3 is 16 residues. The CDR3: CASSLIQGAPTDTQYF. In DNA form, the CDR3 reads TGTGCCAGCAGTTTAATACAGGGGGCCCCCACAGATACGCAGTATTTT.

As to this clone: Other DNA sequences in the sample encode the same CDR3. J is TRBJ2-7 and V is TRBV29-1; TRBD2 matches at 8 bases. Germline V lookup: CDR1 SQVTM, CDR2 ANQGSEA. With 5 bases clipped from V and 5 bases from J, the junction kept 8 bases outside the gene matches. The CDR3 length is 13 residues. CDR3 DNA sequence: TGCAGCGTTCCATCCCCGGGAGGGGACGAGCAGTACTTC. Its protein is CSVPSPGGDEQYF.

The chain has TRBV7-2 and TRBJ2-2; 11 nucleotides line up with TRBD2. The CDR3 runs 17 residues. Germline V gene sequence: CDR1 SGHTA, CDR2 FQGNSA. The V and J ends lost 4 bases and 5 bases, in that order; junction bases with no gene match: 9. Written as DNA, the CDR3 is TGTGCCAGCAGCTCAAGGATCGGACTAGCGGGTACCGGGGAGCTGTTTTTT. This codes for CASSSRIGLAGTGELFF.

This clone is a singleton in its sample. This chain uses TRBV7-8 with TRBJ2-1, with TRBD1 matching over 9 bases. Germline CDR1 SGHVS, CDR2 FQNEAQ. V lost 5 bases, J lost 7 bases, and 9 bases stayed unmatched. This CDR3 has 15 amino acids. The CDR3 region is CASSKWDRDGNEQFF. DNA for the CDR3: TGTGCCAGCAGCAAATGGGACAGGGACGGGAATGAGCAGTTCTTC. Variable domain in full (rest from reference TRBV7-8 and TRBJ2-1): GAGVSQSPRYKVAKRGQDVALRCDPISGHVSLFWYQQALGQGPEFLTYFQNEAQLDKSGLPSDRFFAERPEGSVSTLKIQRTQQEDSAVYLCASSKWDRDGNEQFFGPGTRLTVL.

This chain links TRBV11-2 with TRBJ1-1; possibly TRBD1 for D (6 bases). Germline V gene lookup returns CDR1 SGHAT and CDR2 FQNNGV. Deletions cut 11 bases from V and 0 bases from J, with 13 bases between. The length of the CDR3 is 13 residues. The CDR3 loop is CAATDSLNTEAFF. The CDR3 DNA sequence: TGTGCCGCGACGGACAGTCTGAACACTGAAGCTTTCTTT.

The rearrangement links TRBV19 to TRBJ1-1; 7 nucleotides agree with TRBD1. Looked up from germline, CDR1 is LNHDA and CDR2 is SQIVND (reference sequence). This CDR3 contains 16 residues. Trimming cost V 3 bases and J 3 bases; bases outside gene matches: 10. CDR3 nucleotides: TGTGCCAGTAGTATTGCGGGGGGGACAGACCACACTGAAGCTTTCTTT. Protein sequence: CASSIAGGTDHTEAFF.

This clone was seen ten or more times. The V gene is TRBV13, the J gene TRBJ2-3; 10 bases match TRBD2. This CDR3 has 14 amino acids. V lost 5 bases to trimming and J lost 5 bases; unmatched junction nucleotides: 4. CDR1 PRHDT and CDR2 FYEKMQ come from the germline V gene (reference sequence). CDR3 residues: CASSESGGGDTQYF. The CDR3 bases are TGTGCCAGCAGCGAGAGCGGGGGGGGAGATACGCAGTATTTT.

The genes are TRBV9 and TRBJ2-7; perhaps TRBD2 as D (6 bases). V was trimmed by 0 bases and J by 2 bases, leaving 12 bases between them. This CDR3 comprises 15 residues. Germline V gene lookup returns CDR1 SGDLS and CDR2 YYNGEE. The CDR3 region has the DNA TGTGCCAGCAGCGTAGCTACGGGGGATACCTACGAGCAGTACTTC. Translation gives CASSVATGDTYEQYF.

V and J are TRBV13 and TRBJ2-5; TRBD1 agrees at 7 bases. The J call may be mistaken, given a closer DNA end match to TRBJ2-7. This CDR3 is 14 amino acids long. Germline V gives CDR1 PRHDT, CDR2 FYEKMQ (reference sequence). The CDR3 loop is CASSLSDRENEQYF. DNA of the CDR3: TGTGCCAGCAGCTTAAGCGACAGGGAAAACGAGCAGTACTTC.

This clone was recorded a few times. The chain joins TRBV30 to TRBJ2-1, with D possibly TRBD1 on 6 matching bases. V was shortened by 5 bases and J by 8 bases, with 13 bases between the two germline ends. CDR3 length: 12 residues. The germline V gene has CDR1 GTSNPN and CDR2 SVGIG (reference sequence). In DNA, the CDR3 is TGTGCCTGGGGGGGCGCGGCCTATGAGCAGTTCTTC. Encoded protein: CAWGGAAYEQFF.

About this clone itself: In the same sample, other DNA sequences code for this CDR3. The chain carries TRBV9 and TRBJ2-7; a possible D gene is TRBD1 (5 bases). The CDR3 contains 13 residues. Germline V gives CDR1 SGDLS, CDR2 YYNGEE. V lost 0 bases, J lost 1 base, and 5 bases lay in between. The CDR3 DNA follows: TGTGCCAGCAGCGTAGAGGGGTCCTACGAGCAGTACTTC. Residues: CASSVEGSYEQYF. Full variable domain (remainder filled in from reference TRBV9 and TRBJ2-7): DSGVTQTPKHLITATGQRVTLRCSPRSGDLSVYWYQQSLDQGLQFLIQYYNGEERAKGNILERFSAQQFPDLHSELNLSSLELGDSALYFCASSVEGSYEQYFGPGTRLTVT.

This chain links TRBV19 with TRBJ2-5; a weak D match, TRBD2 (6 bases). Germline V gene data show CDR1 as LNHDA and CDR2 as SQIVND (reference sequence). CDR3 length equals 14 residues. Between the trimmed V and J ends, which lost 6 bases and 7 bases, there was a span of 18 bases. CDR3 sequence: CASSPGGTGGTQYF. The CDR3 bases are TGTGCCAGTAGCCCAGGCGGGACTGGGGGGACCCAGTACTTC.

V and J are TRBV7-8 and TRBJ2-5, with D maybe TRBD1 (6 bases). Trimming pared 6 bases from V and 2 bases from J, leaving 10 bases between. The germline gives CDR1 SGHVS, CDR2 FQNEAQ. The CDR3 extends over 13 amino acids. The CDR3 region is CASRGGAQETQYF. CDR3 sequence (DNA): TGTGCCAGCAGAGGGGGAGCACAAGAGACCCAGTACTTC.

The chain joins TRBV25-1 to TRBJ1-4; 9 bases align to TRBD1. The CDR3 length is 16 residues. Trimming took 2 bases from V and 8 from J; bases not matched to a gene: 9. CDR1 is MGHDK and CDR2 is SYGVNS in the germline V gene. The DNA for the CDR3 is TGTGCCAGCAGTGAAACCGGGACAGGGTTTGAGGAAAAACTGTTTTTT. Protein sequence: CASSETGTGFEEKLFF. The whole variable domain, filled in from reference TRBV25-1 and TRBJ1-4, reads EADIYQTPRYLVIGTGKKITLECSQTMGHDKMYWYQQDPGMELHLIHYSYGVNSTEKGDLSSESTVSRIRTEHFPLTLESARPSHTSQYLCASSETGTGFEEKLFFGSGTQLSVL.

This sequence joins TRBV6-5 and TRBJ1-2; 8 bases fit TRBD1. V shed 4 bases and J 6 bases; nucleotides not matched to a gene: 7. The CDR3 runs to 14 residues. Per the germline V gene, CDR1 is MNHEY and CDR2 is SVGAGI. The CDR3 DNA reads as TGTGCCAGCAGTTCAGGGGGCAGTTACCATGGCTACACCTTC. This translates into CASSSGGSYHGYTF.

The genes are TRBV7-8 and TRBJ1-1; TRBD1 might be the D (5 bases). The germline CDR1 and CDR2 sequences are SGHVS and FQNEAQ. V lost 7 bases to trimming and J lost 2 bases, with 11 bases between them. This CDR3 has 13 amino acids. In DNA form, the CDR3 reads TGTGCCAGCACATTAACAGGCAACACTGAAGCTTTCTTT. It yields the protein CASTLTGNTEAFF.